This T cell receptor (beta chain) was sequenced for a study of cytomegalovirus exposure and HLA in healthy donors. This clone was observed a single time. Its antigen is not identified. PCR used 60 Vbeta primers and 13 Jbeta primers. The protocol was immunoSEQ multiplex PCR, while the TCRdb copy is restricted to in-frame clones and leaves out a portion. The repertoire includes 150,000 to 200,000 clones, more than 85% of them detected once, and about 1.7% sits in the top ten. Study results and limitations: The study labeled 170 or so TCR beta chains cytomegalovirus-associated. A later analysis reportedly found fewer N-insertions in an Asian-associated ancestry cluster than the roughly 670-donor mean.

Input material: PBMCs. The TCR was taken from a woman aged 18-30 years in good health and CMV-seronegative.

The chain's CDR3 is CASSFGRGEGYEQYF. The CDR3 DNA is TGTGCCAGCAGTTTCGGTCGGGGGGAAGGCTACGAGCAGTACTTC. The chain recombines TRBV28 with TRBJ2-7; 7 nucleotides align to TRBD2. Germline CDR1 is MDHEN and CDR2 is SYDVKM. Losses at the gene ends were 3 bases for V and 3 bases for J; bases not matched to a gene: 8. CDR3 length: 15 residues. Drawing the rest from reference TRBV28 and TRBJ2-7, the complete variable domain is DVKVTQSSRYLVKRTGEKVFLECVQDMDHENMFWYRQDPGLGLRLIYFSYDVKMKEKGDIPEGYSVSREKKERFSLILESASTNQTSMYLCASSFGRGEGYEQYFGPGTRLTVT.